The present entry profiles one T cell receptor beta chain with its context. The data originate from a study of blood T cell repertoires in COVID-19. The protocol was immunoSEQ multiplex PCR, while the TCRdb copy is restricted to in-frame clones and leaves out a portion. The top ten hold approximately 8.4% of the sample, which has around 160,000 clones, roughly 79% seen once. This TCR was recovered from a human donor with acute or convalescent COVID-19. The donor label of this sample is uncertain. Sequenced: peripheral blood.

The DNA for the CDR3 is TGTGCCAGCAGCCCTGGGGGCCTCCAGGGTCGTACTAATGAAAAACTGTTTTTT. This sequence encodes CASSPGGLQGRTNEKLFF. V gene TRBV5-4 combines with J gene TRBJ1-4, with D maybe TRBD1 (6 bases). Trimming pared 4 bases from V and 2 bases from J, leaving 21 bases between. The CDR3 totals 18 residues. Looked up from germline, CDR1 is SGHNT and CDR2 is YYREEE (reference sequence).